Shown below are 13 T cell receptor beta chains from a single sample sequenced in a study of shared clonotypes between healthy human individuals. TCRdb's table, derived via immunoSEQ multiplex PCR, lists solely in-frame clones and lacks some. The sample carries about 1 million clones, approximately 80% recorded once. Sequencing was performed on memory CD4+ T cells from PBMCs. Documented subset: CD45RA-negative fraction. Every receptor here comes from a man between 18 and 29 years old in good health. Some clones in this sample may be carry-over from other donors' samples.

The gene calls are TRBV9 and TRBJ1-3, with D maybe TRBD1 (6 bases). In germline, CDR1 is SGDLS, CDR2 YYNGEE. The CDR3 length is 15 residues. With 3 bases removed from V and 2 bases from J, the gap between germline ends came to 12 bases. The CDR3 nucleotides are TGTGCCAGCAGCGCCGGACAGTCGGCTGGAAACACCATATATTTT. Translating gives CASSAGQSAGNTIYF.

This chain uses TRBV9 with TRBJ2-1; no firm D call. The ends were cut back, 2 bases at V and 2 bases at J, with 17 bases in the middle. In germline, CDR1 is SGDLS, CDR2 YYNGEE. The CDR3 spans 17 residues. The CDR3 region is CASSVTSRIITYNEQFF. The CDR3, as DNA: TGTGCCAGCAGCGTTACAAGTAGGATAATAACCTACAATGAGCAGTTCTTC.

J is TRBJ2-7 and V is TRBV10-3; TRBD1 matches at 8 bases. V was clipped by 6 bases and J by 4 bases; unmatched bases: 5. The germline V gene has CDR1 ENHRY and CDR2 SYGVKD. This CDR3 is 13 amino acids long. The DNA of the CDR3 is TGTGCCATCAGCGGACAGGGCGGTTACGAGCAGTACTTC. This gives the protein CAISGQGGYEQYF.

This clone was observed many times. The chain recombines TRBV7-9 with TRBJ2-3; TRBD2 might be the D (5 bases). The V and J ends lost 5 bases and 2 bases respectively, with 17 bases between them. In germline, CDR1 is SEHNR, CDR2 FQNEAQ (reference sequence). This CDR3 comprises 16 residues. This chain's CDR3 is CASSLWEAVATDTQYF. Written as DNA, the CDR3 is TGTGCCAGCAGCCTTTGGGAAGCGGTCGCCACAGATACGCAGTATTTT.

This clone was counted only a few times. This sequence joins TRBV27 and TRBJ2-7; the D call may be TRBD1 or TRBD2 (6 bases each). This CDR3 has 15 residues. Germline V gives CDR1 MNHEY, CDR2 SMNVEV (reference sequence). The V end lost 0 bases, the J end lost 0 bases, and 9 bases lay between the germline ends. The CDR3 spells CASSLSGGRSYEQYF. The CDR3 coding sequence is TGTGCCAGCAGTTTATCGGGGGGCCGCTCCTACGAGCAGTACTTC.

This chain links TRBV4-1 with TRBJ1-2; a weak D match, TRBD1 (5 bases). This CDR3 comprises 15 residues. The germline V and J ends were trimmed by 4 bases and 2 bases, with 14 bases remaining between them. Germline lookup yields CDR1 MGHRA and CDR2 YSYEKL. The CDR3 nucleotides read TGCGCCAGCAGCCTATCTGGGACGGGAAACTATGGCTACACCTTC. Amino acids: CASSLSGTGNYGYTF.

The chain joins TRBV5-6 to TRBJ2-2, with unresolved D. V gave up 1 base and J gave up 2 bases, with 9 bases separating them. Germline CDR1 SGHDT, CDR2 YYEEEE. This CDR3 has 15 amino acids. In DNA, the CDR3 is TGTGCCAGCAGCTTGTACGGCTCCAACACCGGGGAGCTGTTTTTT. Encoded protein: CASSLYGSNTGELFF.

The chain links TRBV4-2 to TRBJ1-2, with TRBD1 matching over 7 bases. The J segment lost 2 bases and the V segment lost 3 bases, leaving 6 bases of the junction unmatched. Germline values: CDR1 LGHNA, CDR2 YNFKEQ. The CDR3 contains 15 residues. The CDR3 reads CASSQVDRMNYGYTF. For the CDR3, the DNA is TGTGCCAGCAGCCAGGTGGACAGGATGAACTATGGCTACACCTTC.

The CDR3, as DNA: TGCGCCAGCAGCCAAGGGCGGGCGGGAGGAATCGCCGAGCAGTACTTC. This codes for CASSQGRAGGIAEQYF. The gene calls are TRBV4-1 and TRBJ2-7; 8 nucleotides match TRBD2. CDR1 is MGHRA and CDR2 is YSYEKL in the germline V gene. V shed 1 base, J shed 6 bases, and the junction held 11 bases outside the gene matches. The CDR3 has 16 residues.

This clone has only one observation. V and J are TRBV2 and TRBJ1-2; 7 nucleotides match TRBD1. The J segment lost 6 bases and the V segment lost 6 bases, leaving 7 bases of the junction unmatched. The germline V gene encodes CDR1 SNHLY and CDR2 FYNNEI. The length of the CDR3 is 13 residues. The CDR3 nucleotides read TGTGCCAGCAGCAGGGGGATGGTGGATGGCTACACCTTC. As protein: CASSRGMVDGYTF.

The chain couples TRBV7-3 to TRBJ2-7; D tentatively reads TRBD1 or TRBD2 (6 bases each). Trimming cost V 3 bases and J 3 bases, with 9 bases left between them. The CDR3 has 13 residues. In germline, CDR1 is SGHTA, CDR2 FQGTGA. The CDR3 nucleotides read TGTGCCAGCAGCTTGCGGGACAACTACGAGCAGTACTTC. Residues: CASSLRDNYEQYF.

For the CDR3, the DNA is TGTGCCAGCAGTCATCTACGCGGGACCCCCGGCTACACCTTC. Its translation is CASSHLRGTPGYTF. The V call is TRBV28, the J call TRBJ1-2; possible D gene TRBD1, 5 bases. Between the trimmed V and J ends, which lost 5 bases and 8 bases, there was a span of 18 bases. The CDR3 consists of 14 residues. Germline CDR1 MDHEN, CDR2 SYDVKM.

This chain links TRBV30 with TRBJ2-2; D possibly uses TRBD1 or TRBD2 (5 bases each). Trimming removed 3 bases from V and 7 bases from J, with 9 bases in between. The CDR3 covers 12 residues. In germline, CDR1 is GTSNPN, CDR2 SVGIG (reference sequence). In DNA, the CDR3 is TGTGCCTGGAGCGGGGCGGTCGGGGAGCTGTTTTTT. It is translated as CAWSGAVGELFF.